A selection of T cell receptor beta chains follows, all from one sample in a study of blood T cell repertoires in COVID-19. The data were produced by immunoSEQ multiplex PCR, yet TCRdb's version contains in-frame clones alone and is incomplete. Found here are 90,000 to 150,000 clones, roughly 80% of them singletons; the top ten hold roughly 2.5%. The source material was peripheral blood. The receptor set was obtained from a man aged 45 to 65 with acute or convalescent COVID-19. Each CDR3 is given without its conserved first and last residue. Fields, in order: clone size, V gene, CDR3 protein. A row's size may be missing; if present it is once, few, many or a size class.

NA TRBV18 ASSPGLAGYEQY
NA TRBV5-1 ASSLSTDTQY
NA TRBV5-6 ASSFRTPTNEKLF
NA TRBV27 ASSDYRDAF
NA TRBV5-1 ASSSGRTAGLGDTQY
NA TRBV6-4 ASSDGGGTQY
NA TRBV1 TSSQGPGGYYEQY
few TRBV2 ASTEGGVAKNIQY
once TRBV6-2/TRBV6-3 ASTPVRGARETQY
few TRBV4-2 ASSQRGRGQGAETQY
NA TRBV18 ASSPTTLKSYEQY
NA TRBV5-4 ASSSDTGGGEKLF
NA TRBV27 ASSRTGQGINYGYT
NA TRBV4-1 ASSQAQGIDTEAF
NA TRBV15 ATSSTAGTSGRDLYNEQF
once TRBV5-1 ASRPGQGILLLETQY
NA TRBV7-9 ASSPGQGAPGRNTEAF
NA TRBV25-1 ASSEWREGTGELF
NA TRBV11-2 ASSLAITDTQY
NA TRBV7-9 ASTPAGAVEAF
NA TRBV5-1 ASSFGRDRLNTEAF
NA TRBV5-1 ASSTRLAGSTDTQY
few TRBV5-8 ASSLNRGQGNYGYT
NA TRBV7-9 ASLTRPQH
NA TRBV12-3/TRBV12-4 ASSLDSGQPQH
once TRBV6-5 ASSPGTGKPRAF
NA TRBV7-2 ASSLVAGGVYEQY
NA TRBV5-1 ASSWGLAGTTYEQY
NA TRBV4-1 ASSQGWGTGSTGELF